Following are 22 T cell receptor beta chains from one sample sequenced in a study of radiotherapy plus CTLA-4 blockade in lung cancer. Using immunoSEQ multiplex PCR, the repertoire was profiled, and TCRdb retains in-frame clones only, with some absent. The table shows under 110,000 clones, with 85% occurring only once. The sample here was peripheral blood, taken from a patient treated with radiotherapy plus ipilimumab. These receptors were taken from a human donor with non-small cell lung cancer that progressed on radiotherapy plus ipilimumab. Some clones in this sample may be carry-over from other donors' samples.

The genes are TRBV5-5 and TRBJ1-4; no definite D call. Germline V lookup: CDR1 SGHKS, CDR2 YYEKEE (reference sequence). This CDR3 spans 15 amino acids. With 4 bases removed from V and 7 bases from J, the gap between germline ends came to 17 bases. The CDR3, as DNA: TGTGCCAGCAGCCCCATACAGAAGGAACTTGAAAAACTGTTTTTT. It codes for CASSPIQKELEKLFF.

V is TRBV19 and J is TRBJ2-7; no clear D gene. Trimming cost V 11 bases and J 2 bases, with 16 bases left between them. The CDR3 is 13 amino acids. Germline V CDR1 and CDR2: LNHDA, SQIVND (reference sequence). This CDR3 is CAPPCDSTYEQYF. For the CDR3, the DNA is TGTGCCCCCCCTTGCGACTCAACCTACGAGCAGTACTTC.

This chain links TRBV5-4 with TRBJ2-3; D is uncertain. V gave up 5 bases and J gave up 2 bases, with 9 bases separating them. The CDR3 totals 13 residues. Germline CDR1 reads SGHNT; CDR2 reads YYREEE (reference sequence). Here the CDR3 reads CASRKRDTDTQYF. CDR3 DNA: TGTGCCAGCAGAAAAAGGGACACAGATACGCAGTATTTT. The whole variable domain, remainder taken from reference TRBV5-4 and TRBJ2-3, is ETGVTQSPTHLIKTRGQQVTLRCSSQSGHNTVSWYQQALGQGPQFIFQYYREEENGRGNFPPRFSGLQFPNYSSELNVNALELDDSALYLCASRKRDTDTQYFGPGTRLTVL.

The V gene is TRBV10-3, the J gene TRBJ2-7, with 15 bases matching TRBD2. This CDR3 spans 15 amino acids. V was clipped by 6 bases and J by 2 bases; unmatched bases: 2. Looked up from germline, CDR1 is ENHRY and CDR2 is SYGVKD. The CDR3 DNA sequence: TGTGCCATCAGGAGGACTAGCGGGGGGGCCTACGAGCAGTACTTC. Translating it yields CAIRRTSGGAYEQYF.

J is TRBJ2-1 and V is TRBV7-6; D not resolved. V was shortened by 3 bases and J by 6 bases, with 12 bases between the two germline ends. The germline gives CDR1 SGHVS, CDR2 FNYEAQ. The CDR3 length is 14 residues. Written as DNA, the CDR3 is TGTGCCAGCAGCTTCCAGAGGTTGGCCAATGAGCAGTTCTTC. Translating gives CASSFQRLANEQFF. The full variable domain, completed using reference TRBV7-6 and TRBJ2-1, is GAGVSQSPRYKVTKRGQDVALRCDPISGHVSLYWYRQALGQGPEFLTYFNYEAQQDKSGLPNDRFSAERPEGSISTLTIQRTEQRDSAMYRCASSFQRLANEQFFGPGTRLTVL.

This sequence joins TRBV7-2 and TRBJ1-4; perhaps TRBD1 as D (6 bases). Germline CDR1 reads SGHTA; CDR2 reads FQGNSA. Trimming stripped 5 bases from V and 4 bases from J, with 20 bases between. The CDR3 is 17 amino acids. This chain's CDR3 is CASSPKGGASGNEKLFF. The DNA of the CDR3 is TGTGCCAGCAGCCCGAAGGGGGGGGCGTCCGGTAATGAAAAACTGTTTTTT.

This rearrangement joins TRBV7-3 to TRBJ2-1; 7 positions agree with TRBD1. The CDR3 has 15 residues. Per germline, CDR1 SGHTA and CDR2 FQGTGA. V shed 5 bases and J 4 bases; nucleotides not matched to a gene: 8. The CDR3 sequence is CASSPDRASYNEQFF. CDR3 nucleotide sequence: TGTGCCAGCAGCCCTGACAGGGCCTCATACAATGAGCAGTTCTTC.

This CDR3 is CASSPTRGRETQYF. CDR3 nucleotides: TGTGCCAGCTCACCAACCAGGGGAAGGGAGACCCAGTACTTC. The chain recombines TRBV18 with TRBJ2-5; D possibly corresponds to TRBD1 (6 bases). Trimming removed 2 bases from V and 5 bases from J, with 12 bases in between. The V gene's germline CDR1 is KGHSH and CDR2 LQKENI. CDR3 length: 14 amino acids. Drawing the rest from reference TRBV18 and TRBJ2-5, the complete variable domain is NAGVMQNPRHLVRRRGQEARLRCSPMKGHSHVYWYRQLPEEGLKFMVYLQKENIIDESGMPKERFSAEFPKEGPSILRIQQVVRGDSAAYFCASSPTRGRETQYFGPGTRLLVL.

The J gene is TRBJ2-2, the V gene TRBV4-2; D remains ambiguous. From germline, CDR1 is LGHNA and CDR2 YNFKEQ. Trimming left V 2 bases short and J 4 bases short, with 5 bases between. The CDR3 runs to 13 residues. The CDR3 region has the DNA TGTGCCAGCAGCCAATACAGCACCGGGGAGCTGTTTTTT. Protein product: CASSQYSTGELFF.

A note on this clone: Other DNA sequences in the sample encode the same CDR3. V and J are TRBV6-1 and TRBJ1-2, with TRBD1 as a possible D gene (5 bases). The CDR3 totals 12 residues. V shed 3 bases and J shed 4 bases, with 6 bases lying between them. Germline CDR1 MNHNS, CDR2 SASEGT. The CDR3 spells CASSEGRYGYTF. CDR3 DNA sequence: TGTGCCAGCAGTGAGGGGCGCTATGGCTACACCTTC.

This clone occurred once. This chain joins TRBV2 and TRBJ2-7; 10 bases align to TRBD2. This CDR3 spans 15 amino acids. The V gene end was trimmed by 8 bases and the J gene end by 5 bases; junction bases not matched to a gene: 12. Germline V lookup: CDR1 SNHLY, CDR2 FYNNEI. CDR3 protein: CASLSGGDPVDEQYF. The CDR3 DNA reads TGTGCCAGCCTCAGCGGGGGGGATCCTGTGGACGAGCAGTACTTC.

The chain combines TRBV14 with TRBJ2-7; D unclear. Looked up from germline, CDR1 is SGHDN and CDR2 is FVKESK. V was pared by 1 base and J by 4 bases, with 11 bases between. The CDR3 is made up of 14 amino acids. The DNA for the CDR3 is TGTGCCAGCAGCCAAGTGGGCAACTTGTACGAGCAGTACTTC. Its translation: CASSQVGNLYEQYF.

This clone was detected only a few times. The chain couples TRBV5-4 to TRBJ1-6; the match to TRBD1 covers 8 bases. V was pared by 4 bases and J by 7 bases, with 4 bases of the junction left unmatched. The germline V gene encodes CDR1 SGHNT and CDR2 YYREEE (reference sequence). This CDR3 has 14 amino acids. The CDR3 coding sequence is TGTGCCAGCAGCCCGGACAGGGAGAATTCACCCCTCCACTTT. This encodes CASSPDRENSPLHF.

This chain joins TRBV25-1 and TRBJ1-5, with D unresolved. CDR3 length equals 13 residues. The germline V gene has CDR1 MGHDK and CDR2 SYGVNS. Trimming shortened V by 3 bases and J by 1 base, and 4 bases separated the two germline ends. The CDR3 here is CASSDQSNQPQHF. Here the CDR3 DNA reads TGTGCCAGCAGTGACCAGAGCAATCAGCCCCAGCATTTT.

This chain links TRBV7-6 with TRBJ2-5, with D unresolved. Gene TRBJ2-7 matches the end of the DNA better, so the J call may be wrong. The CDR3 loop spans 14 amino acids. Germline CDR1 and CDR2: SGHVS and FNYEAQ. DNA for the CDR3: TGTGCCAGCAGCTCAAGCCTATACCCCTACGAGCAGTACTTC. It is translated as CASSSSLYPYEQYF.

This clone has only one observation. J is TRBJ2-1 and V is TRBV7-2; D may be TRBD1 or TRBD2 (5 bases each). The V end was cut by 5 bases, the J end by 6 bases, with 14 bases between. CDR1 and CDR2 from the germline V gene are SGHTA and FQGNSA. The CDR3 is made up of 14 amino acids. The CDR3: CASSIPGPSNEQFF. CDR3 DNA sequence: TGTGCCAGCAGCATTCCGGGACCAAGCAATGAGCAGTTCTTC.

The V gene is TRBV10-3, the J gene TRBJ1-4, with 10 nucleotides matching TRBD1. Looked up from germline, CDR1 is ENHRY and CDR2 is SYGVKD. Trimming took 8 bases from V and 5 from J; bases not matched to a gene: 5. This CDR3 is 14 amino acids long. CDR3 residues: CAIAQDRGNEKLFF. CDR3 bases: TGTGCCATCGCCCAGGACAGGGGGAATGAAAAACTGTTTTTT.

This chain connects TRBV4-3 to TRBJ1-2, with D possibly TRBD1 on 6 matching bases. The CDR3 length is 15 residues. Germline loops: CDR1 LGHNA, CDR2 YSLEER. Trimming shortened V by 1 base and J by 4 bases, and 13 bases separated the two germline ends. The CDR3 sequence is CASSQGGGLVYGYTF. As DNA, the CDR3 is TGCGCCAGCAGCCAAGGCGGGGGGCTTGTCTATGGCTACACCTTC.

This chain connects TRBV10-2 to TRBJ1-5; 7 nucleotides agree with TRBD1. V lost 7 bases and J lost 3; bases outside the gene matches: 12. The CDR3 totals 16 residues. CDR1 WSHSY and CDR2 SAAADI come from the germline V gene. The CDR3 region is CASMDRLEGNNQPQHF. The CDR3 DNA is TGCGCCAGCATGGACAGGTTGGAGGGAAACAATCAGCCCCAGCATTTT.

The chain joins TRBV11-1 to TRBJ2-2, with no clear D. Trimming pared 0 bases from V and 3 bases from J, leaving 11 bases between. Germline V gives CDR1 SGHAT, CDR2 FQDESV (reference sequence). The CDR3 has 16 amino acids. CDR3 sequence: CASSLAGWWDTGELFF. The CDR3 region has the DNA TGTGCCAGCAGCTTAGCAGGGTGGTGGGACACCGGGGAGCTGTTTTTT. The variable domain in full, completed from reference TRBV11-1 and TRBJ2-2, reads EAEVAQSPRYKITEKSQAVAFWCDPISGHATLYWYRQILGQGPELLVQFQDESVVDDSQLPKDRFSAERLKGVDSTLKIQPAELGDSAMYLCASSLAGWWDTGELFFGEGSRLTVL.

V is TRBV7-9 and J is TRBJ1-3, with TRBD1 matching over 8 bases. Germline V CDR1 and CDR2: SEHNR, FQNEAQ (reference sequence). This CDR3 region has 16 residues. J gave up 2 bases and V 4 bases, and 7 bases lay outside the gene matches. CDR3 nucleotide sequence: TGTGCCAGCAGCTCCCTCAGGGGGCATACTGGAAACACCATATATTTT. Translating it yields CASSSLRGHTGNTIYF.

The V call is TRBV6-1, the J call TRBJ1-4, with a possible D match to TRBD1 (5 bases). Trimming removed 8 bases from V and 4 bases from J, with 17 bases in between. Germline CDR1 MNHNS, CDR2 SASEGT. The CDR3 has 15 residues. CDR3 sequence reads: CASGARTDLNEKLFF. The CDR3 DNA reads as TGTGCCAGCGGGGCGCGGACGGACCTTAATGAAAAACTGTTTTTT.